The 5 T cell receptor beta chains given below trace back to one sample, sequenced in a study of T cell responses to AZD1222 COVID-19 vaccine (dated by TCRdb to about 2021). Explained via the paper, the time point label denotes: baseline before first vaccination. Libraries were prepared through the immunoSEQ multiplex PCR assay. TCRdb retrieved this table from immuneACCESS and kept in-frame rearrangements only. Not all clones are present; in checked studies, unresolved V genes account for under half, and no reason is known for the remainder. This sample lists some 120,000 clones; approximately 88% were detected once. The biggest ten clones account for under 7% of the sample. The source was peripheral blood, collected on day 0 of AZD1222 vaccination. Receptors were obtained from an adult in good health.

The chain uses TRBV11-3 and TRBJ2-5, with no clear D. CDR3 length: 13 residues. The V gene lost 6 bases and the J gene lost 2 bases, with 10 bases spanning the gap. In germline, CDR1 is SGHNT, CDR2 YENEEA. This CDR3 reads CASSNMRQETQYF. The CDR3 DNA reads as TGTGCCAGCAGTAATATGAGGCAAGAGACCCAGTACTTC.

The J gene is TRBJ2-7, the V gene TRBV5-1; possible D gene TRBD2, 5 bases. CDR3 size: 14 residues. Looked up from germline, CDR1 is SGHRS and CDR2 is YFSETQ. The V end lost 5 bases, the J end lost 2 bases, and 14 bases lay between the germline ends. As DNA, the CDR3 is TGCGCCAGCAGTCCCAGCACCGGGACCTACGAGCAGTACTTC. It codes for CASSPSTGTYEQYF.

CDR3 region: CASSLMGGNSGELFF. The DNA of the CDR3 is TGTGCCAGCAGCCTCATGGGGGGAAATTCCGGGGAGCTGTTTTTT. V is TRBV14 and J is TRBJ2-2; the D gene is possibly TRBD2 (6 bases). V was trimmed by 4 bases and J by 6 bases, leaving 15 bases between them. This CDR3 is built from 15 residues. CDR1 and CDR2 from the germline V gene are SGHDN and FVKESK.

The CDR3 DNA reads TGTGCCTGGAGTGTAAGTTCGACAGTAACCGGGGAGCTGTTTTTT. It is translated as CAWSVSSTVTGELFF. The rearrangement joins TRBV30 to TRBJ2-2; TRBD1 is a possible D gene (5 bases). Germline V lookup: CDR1 GTSNPN, CDR2 SVGIG (reference sequence). The CDR3 is 15 amino acids. V was cut by 0 bases and J by 5 bases, with 13 bases left in between.

The CDR3 DNA reads TGTGCCAGCAGCCATCGACGGCGGGAGCGGAGCTCCTACAATGAGCAGTTCTTC. Encoded protein: CASSHRRRERSSYNEQFF. V and J are TRBV3-1 (or the pseudogene TRBV3-2) and TRBJ2-1, with TRBD2 matching 7 bases. Germline V CDR1 and CDR2: LGHDT, YNNKEL (reference sequence). Trimming at V came to 3 bases and at J to 0 bases, leaving 11 bases not matched to a gene. The CDR3 consists of 18 residues.